The entry that follows covers one T cell receptor (beta chain) sequence. The target of this receptor is not known. Nothing much larger sits one base from this clone, and base qualities are not available. The record originates from a study of blood T cell repertoires in COVID-19 (dated by TCRdb to the early 2020s). Describing the broader study: Collaborator samples came from the United States, Italy and Spain and covered acute and convalescent phases of COVID-19. The prospective study material was composed of cDNA or gDNA derived from T cells, B-cell-depleted T cells, or PBMCs. The dataset comprised deeply sampled blood TCRbeta repertoires from subjects exposed to, actively infected with, or recovered from COVID-19. The repertoires were released in a freely available public database intended as a resource for research on the immune response to SARS-CoV-2. The samples were drawn from the first 160 participants of the ongoing ImmuneRACE study and from 1,200 or so subjects provided by 6 global collaborators. A de-identified subject ID, COVID-19 status, age in years and sex were almost always included in the sample metadata. HLA class I and class II types, where available, came from metadata supplied by the sample provider rather than from assay-based typing. Study-wide findings and limitations: The amount of clinical and demographic metadata varied by source and participant and was provided uncurated.

Whole blood was collected in K2EDTA tubes by collaborating institutions according to the institutions' own protocols. For TCRbeta analysis, collaborators shipped samples in one of three forms: frozen whole blood, isolated PBMCs, or DNA extracted from either of those sample types. From the cysteine through the phenylalanine, the CDR3 covers 13 amino acids. The entry retains the CDR3 DNA only, 39 bases that are in frame from base 1. CDR1 is given as SEHNR and CDR2 as FQNEAQ, both from the germline V gene (reference sequence). V lost 10 bases and J lost 7 bases; the stretch between them is 19 bases long. TCRbeta CDR3 regions were amplified from genomic DNA using the immunoSEQ Assay, a bias-controlled multiplex PCR. Processing in the source paper ran as follows. The number of nucleated cells in each sample was estimated from the amplification of reference gene primers within the assay. To quantify the absolute abundance of each unique TCRbeta CDR3 rearrangement, sequence reads were collapsed and filtered. For each sample, productive Simpson clonality was calculated by taking the square root of Simpson's diversity index across productive rearrangements. TCRdb carries this immuneACCESS record with in-frame sequences only. Its versions omit some clonotypes, under half of them owing to an unresolved V gene in the studies checked, with the rest unexplained. V, J and clone size derive from that table, while D and trimming were established from the DNA sequence. For this sample the table gives fewer than 55,000 clones, of which approximately 85% were detected only once. The top ten hold around 14% of the sample.

The rearranged segments are TRBV7-9 and TRBJ1-2, with the D gene not confidently named. Sequencing was performed on peripheral blood. The clonotype originates from a human donor with acute or convalescent COVID-19. The donor label of this sample is uncertain. The DNA sequence is given as TGTGCCATACTGACACGAACTTCCTTTGGCTACACCTTC. It encodes CAILTRTSFGYTF.